This passage covers 18 T cell receptor beta chains from one sample sequenced in a study of blood T cells in healthy people across ages. A sample-barcoded 5' primer and a J-beta primer mix were used in a second PCR of about 6 to 12 cycles. TCRdb reanalysed the 5' RACE reads using MiXCR and keeps one entry per CDR3 protein. The sample yields hundreds of thousands of distinct CDR3 sequences, under 30% seen once. The sequenced sample consisted of blood. These receptor sequences come from an elderly woman in good health.

This clonotype came up many times. V gene TRBV10-3 combines with J gene TRBJ2-5; weak D call: TRBD1 (5 bases). The CDR3 totals 13 residues. V was shortened by 5 bases and J by 4 bases, with 11 bases between the two germline ends. Germline V gene lookup returns CDR1 ENHRY and CDR2 SYGVKD. The CDR3 loop is CAISRQPAETQYF. The CDR3 coding sequence is TGTGCCATCAGTAGACAGCCAGCAGAGACCCAGTACTTC.

This clonotype was detected many times. The chain joins TRBV3-1 to TRBJ2-3; D call uncertain. The CDR3 sequence is 12 residues long. Germline V lookup: CDR1 LGHDT, CDR2 YNNKEL (reference sequence). V lost 0 bases to trimming and J lost 5 bases, with 3 bases between them. CDR3 sequence reads: CASSQDQDTQYF. The CDR3 DNA follows: TGTGCCAGCAGCCAAGACCAAGATACGCAGTATTTT.

V usage is TRBV6-1 and J usage is TRBJ1-2, with D possibly matching TRBD1 (6 bases). Deletions cut 0 bases from V and 5 bases from J, with 16 bases between. This CDR3 region has 16 residues. Germline V gives CDR1 MNHNS, CDR2 SASEGT. CDR3 in amino acids: CASSEADTGYQYGYTF. CDR3 DNA sequence: TGTGCCAGCAGTGAAGCGGATACAGGGTATCAGTATGGCTACACCTTC.

The chain employs TRBV20-1 and TRBJ1-2, with unresolved D. Trimming took off 2 bases at V and 0 bases at J, with 10 bases between the two ends. This CDR3 region has 14 residues. From germline, CDR1 is DFQATT and CDR2 SNEGSKA (reference sequence). CDR3 DNA sequence: TGCAGTGCTAGACCTTCCGGGACTAACTATGGCTACACCTTC. This encodes CSARPSGTNYGYTF.

The chain combines TRBV5-6 with TRBJ1-6, with 7 bases aligning to TRBD1. Germline CDR1 reads SGHDT; CDR2 reads YYEEEE. The junction had 5 bases not matched to a gene; V was cut back by 1 base and J by 7 bases. The CDR3 spans 15 residues. The CDR3 DNA is TGTGCCAGCAGCTTGAGGGGGCTGATCAATTCACCCCTCCACTTT. Residues: CASSLRGLINSPLHF.

To note about this clonotype: The junction departs from the called germline gene at one end, perhaps through a read error. V is TRBV2 and J is TRBJ2-1; TRBD2 matches at 9 bases. Germline CDR1 is SNHLY and CDR2 is FYNNEI. The CDR3 extends over 15 amino acids. DNA of the CDR3: TGTACCAGCAGTGATAGCGGGGGTCCTTACAATGAGCAGTTCTTC. Translating it yields CTSSDSGGPYNEQFF.

This clonotype was picked up a small number of times. This chain joins TRBV10-3 and TRBJ2-7; D not resolved. This CDR3 has 15 amino acids. Germline CDR1 ENHRY, CDR2 SYGVKD. Trimming left V 7 bases short and J 3 bases short, with 19 bases between. CDR3 sequence reads: CAINQGWGKDYEQYF. For the CDR3, the DNA is TGTGCCATCAACCAAGGGTGGGGTAAGGACTACGAGCAGTACTTC.

This chain connects TRBV5-1 to TRBJ1-1; D is undetermined. V lost 4 bases, J lost 0 bases, and 13 bases lay in between. Germline V CDR1 and CDR2: SGHRS, YFSETQ. The CDR3 extends over 15 amino acids. As DNA, the CDR3 is TGCGCCAGCAGCCTGGATGGACGGATGAACACTGAAGCTTTCTTT. This encodes CASSLDGRMNTEAFF.

This clonotype has a handful of counts. In DNA form, the CDR3 reads TGTGCCATCAGTGCCGTTAGCGGGGGGTCGGACACCGGGGAGCTGTTTTTT. It encodes CAISAVSGGSDTGELFF. V usage is TRBV10-3 and J usage is TRBJ2-2; 10 bases are a match to TRBD2. The CDR3 has 17 amino acids. Per germline, CDR1 ENHRY and CDR2 SYGVKD. Trimming removed 4 bases from V and 3 bases from J; junction bases left unmatched: 8.

As for this clonotype: Possible read error: a much larger clone is one base away. The chain employs TRBV7-8 and TRBJ2-1; 16 nucleotides match TRBD2. Judging by the DNA end, TRBJ2-7 fits better; the J call may be wrong. The CDR3 extends over 16 amino acids. The germline gives CDR1 SGHVS, CDR2 FQNEAQ. The CDR3 DNA sequence: TGTGCCAGCACCTTGGGACTAGCGGGGGGGCTCAATGAGCAGTACTTC. It specifies CASTLGLAGGLNEQYF.

The sample holds many counts of this clonotype. This may be a read error, as it is one base from a much larger clone. The rearrangement links TRBV5-1 to TRBJ2-1; D is unclear. This CDR3 has 11 amino acids. Per germline, CDR1 SGHRS and CDR2 YFSETQ. V lost 6 bases and J 10 bases, leaving 11 bases between the germline ends. CDR3 in amino acids: CASMADGEQFF. The DNA of the CDR3 is TGCGCCAGCATGGCGGACGGGGAGCAGTTCTTC.

This clonotype was counted ten times or more. The V and J genes are TRBV10-3 and TRBJ2-4, with 8 bases lining up with TRBD2. From germline, CDR1 is ENHRY and CDR2 SYGVKD. The CDR3 loop spans 18 amino acids. V lost 2 bases and J lost 0; bases outside the gene matches: 9. CDR3 protein: CAISEPEKAGEAKNIQYF. The CDR3 bases are TGTGCCATCAGTGAGCCAGAGAAAGCGGGGGAAGCCAAAAACATTCAGTACTTC.

The chain recombines TRBV12-3 or TRBV12-4 with TRBJ1-2, with 7 bases that match TRBD1. The V gene end was trimmed by 2 bases and the J gene end by 7 bases; junction bases not matched to a gene: 13. The CDR3 runs to 16 residues. The CDR3 here is CASSLFGGIQGSGYTF. CDR3 in DNA: TGTGCCAGCAGTTTATTCGGGGGAATACAGGGGTCTGGCTACACCTTC.

In this sample, this clonotype turned up many times. This chain joins TRBV6-6 and TRBJ2-1, with D possibly being TRBD1 or TRBD2 (5 bases each). In germline, CDR1 is MNHNY, CDR2 SVGAGI (reference sequence). Trimming cost V 7 bases and J 6 bases, with 19 bases left between them. CDR3 length equals 15 residues. The CDR3 loop is CASTTGTPPTNEQFF. The CDR3 bases are TGTGCCAGCACAACCGGGACCCCTCCGACCAATGAGCAGTTCTTC.

In the case of this clonotype: A much larger clonotype is one base distant, so this may be a read error. The V call is TRBV7-2, the J call TRBJ2-5; 9 bases align to TRBD1. Germline V gene sequence: CDR1 SGHTA, CDR2 FQGNSA. V shed 3 bases and J 3 bases; nucleotides not matched to a gene: 5. The CDR3 is 15 amino acids. In nucleotides, the CDR3 is TGTGCCAGCAGCTTCGCCGGGACAGGGAAAGAGACCCAGTACTTC. Translating gives CASSFAGTGKETQYF.

This rearrangement joins TRBV20-1 to TRBJ1-4; 9 bases line up with TRBD1. Per germline, CDR1 DFQATT and CDR2 SNEGSKA (reference sequence). CDR3 length: 14 residues. With V trimmed by 6 bases and J by 7 bases, 9 bases remained unmatched. The CDR3 coding sequence is TGCAGTGCACCGACCGGGACAGGGTGTGAAAAACTGTTTTTT. Amino acid sequence: CSAPTGTGCEKLFF.

This clonotype was seen only a few times. An end of the junction does not agree with germline; a read error may underlie this. The V call is TRBV25-1, the J call TRBJ2-3, with a possible D match to TRBD2 (6 bases). CDR1 is MGHDK, CDR2 SYGVNS, per germline. CDR3 length equals 16 residues. This chain's CDR3 is CVSSEGGSGPQDTQYF. CDR3 sequence (DNA): TGTGTCAGCAGTGAAGGAGGGAGCGGGCCCCAGGATACGCAGTATTTT.

Remarks on this clonotype: A much larger clone lies one base from this, so it may be a read error. The V call is TRBV9, the J call TRBJ2-4, with TRBD1 matching 7 bases. The DNA end favors TRBJ2-7, so the J call may be wrong. This CDR3 is built from 15 residues. The germline V gene has CDR1 SGDLS and CDR2 YYNGEE. CDR3 in DNA: TGTGCCAGCGGCTTAACCGGGACAGAAATCTACGAGCAGTACTTC. The encoded protein is CASGLTGTEIYEQYF.